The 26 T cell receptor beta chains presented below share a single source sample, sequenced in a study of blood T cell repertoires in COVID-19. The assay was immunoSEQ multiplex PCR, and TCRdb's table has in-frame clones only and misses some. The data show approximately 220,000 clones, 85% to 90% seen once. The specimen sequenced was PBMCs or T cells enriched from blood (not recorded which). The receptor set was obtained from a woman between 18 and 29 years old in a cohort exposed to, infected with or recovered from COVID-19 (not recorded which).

CDR3 residues: CASSVREYNSPLHF. CDR3 coding DNA: TGTGCCAGCAGTGTGAGGGAATATAATTCACCCCTCCACTTT. The genes are TRBV2 and TRBJ1-6, with D hard to call. The CDR3 is 14 amino acids. CDR1 and CDR2 from the germline V gene are SNHLY and FYNNEI. With 4 bases removed from V and 4 bases from J, the gap between germline ends came to 8 bases.

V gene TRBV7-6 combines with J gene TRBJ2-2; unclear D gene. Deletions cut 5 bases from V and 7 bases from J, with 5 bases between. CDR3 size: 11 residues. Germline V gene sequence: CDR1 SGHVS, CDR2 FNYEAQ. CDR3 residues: CASSGSGELFF. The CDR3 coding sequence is TGTGCCAGCAGCGGTAGCGGGGAGCTGTTTTTT.

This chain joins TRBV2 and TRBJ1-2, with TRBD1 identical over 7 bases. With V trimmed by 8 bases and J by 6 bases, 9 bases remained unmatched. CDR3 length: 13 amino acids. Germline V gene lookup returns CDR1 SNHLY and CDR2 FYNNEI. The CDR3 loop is CASSGGRNHGYTF. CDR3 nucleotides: TGTGCCAGCTCAGGGGGTCGGAATCATGGCTACACCTTC.

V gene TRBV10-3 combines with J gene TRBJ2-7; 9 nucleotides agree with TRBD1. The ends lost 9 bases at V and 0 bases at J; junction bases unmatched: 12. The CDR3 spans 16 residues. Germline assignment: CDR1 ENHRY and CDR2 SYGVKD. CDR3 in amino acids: CAIRDRVETISYEQYF. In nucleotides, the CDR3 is TGTGCCATTAGGGACAGGGTTGAGACTATCTCCTACGAGCAGTACTTC.

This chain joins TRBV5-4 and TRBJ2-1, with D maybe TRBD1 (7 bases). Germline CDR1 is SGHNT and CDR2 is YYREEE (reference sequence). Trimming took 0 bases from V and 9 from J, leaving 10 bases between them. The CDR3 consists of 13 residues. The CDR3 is CASSLGGDSEQFF. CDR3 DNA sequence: TGTGCCAGCAGCTTGGGCGGGGACAGTGAGCAGTTCTTC.

The DNA of the CDR3 is TGTGCCAGTAGCGGGAGTGGGAAAAACTCCTACAATGAGCAGTTCTTC. Amino acids: CASSGSGKNSYNEQFF. This sequence joins TRBV27 and TRBJ2-1, with TRBD2 identical over 9 bases. Trimming removed 9 bases from V and 0 bases from J; junction bases left unmatched: 9. The CDR3 has 16 residues. Germline V gene sequence: CDR1 MNHEY, CDR2 SMNVEV (reference sequence).

The CDR3 DNA sequence: TGTGCCAGTAGTATCTGGCACCCCCCGAGCGACTTCTCTGGAAACACCATATATTTT. It specifies CASSIWHPPSDFSGNTIYF. The chain combines TRBV19 with TRBJ1-3; D gene ambiguous. The germline V gene encodes CDR1 LNHDA and CDR2 SQIVND (reference sequence). Trimming left V 3 bases short and J 0 bases short, with 21 bases between. CDR3 length equals 19 residues.

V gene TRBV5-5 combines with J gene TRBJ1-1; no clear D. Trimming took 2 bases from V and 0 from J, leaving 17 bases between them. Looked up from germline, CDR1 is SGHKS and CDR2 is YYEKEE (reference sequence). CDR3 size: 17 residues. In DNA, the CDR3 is TGTGCCAGCAGCTTTGATCCCTCTAACAGAGTGAACACTGAAGCTTTCTTT. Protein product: CASSFDPSNRVNTEAFF.

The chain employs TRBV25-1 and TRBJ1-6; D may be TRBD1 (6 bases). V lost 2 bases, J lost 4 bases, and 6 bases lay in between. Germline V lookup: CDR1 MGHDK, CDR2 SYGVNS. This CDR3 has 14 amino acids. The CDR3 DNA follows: TGTGCCAGCAGTGAACAGGGGTATAATTCACCCCTCCACTTT. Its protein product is CASSEQGYNSPLHF.

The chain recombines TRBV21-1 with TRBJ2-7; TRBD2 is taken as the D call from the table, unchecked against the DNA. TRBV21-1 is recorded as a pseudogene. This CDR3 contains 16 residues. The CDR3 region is CASSEGQREATYEQYF. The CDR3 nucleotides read TGTGCCAGCAGCGAAGGGCAGCGGGAGGCCACCTACGAGCAGTACTTC.

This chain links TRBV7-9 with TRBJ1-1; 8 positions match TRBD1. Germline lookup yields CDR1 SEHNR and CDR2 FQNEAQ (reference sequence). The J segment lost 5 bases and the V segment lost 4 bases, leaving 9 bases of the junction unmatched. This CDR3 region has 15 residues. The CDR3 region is CASSSAGGAETEAFF. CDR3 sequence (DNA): TGTGCCAGCAGCTCTGCAGGGGGCGCAGAAACTGAAGCTTTCTTT. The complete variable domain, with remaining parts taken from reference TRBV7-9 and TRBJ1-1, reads DTGVSQNPRHKITKRGQNVTFRCDPISEHNRLYWYRQTLGQGPEFLTYFQNEAQLEKSRLLSDRFSAERPKGSFSTLEIQRTEQGDSAMYLCASSSAGGAETEAFFGQGTRLTVV.

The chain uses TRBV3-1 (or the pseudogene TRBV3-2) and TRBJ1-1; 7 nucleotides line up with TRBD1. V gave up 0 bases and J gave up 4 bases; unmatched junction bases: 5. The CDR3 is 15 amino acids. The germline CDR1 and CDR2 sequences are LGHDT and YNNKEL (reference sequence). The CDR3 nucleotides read TGTGCCAGCAGCCAAGATCCCAGGGGGGTCACTGAAGCTTTCTTT. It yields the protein CASSQDPRGVTEAFF.

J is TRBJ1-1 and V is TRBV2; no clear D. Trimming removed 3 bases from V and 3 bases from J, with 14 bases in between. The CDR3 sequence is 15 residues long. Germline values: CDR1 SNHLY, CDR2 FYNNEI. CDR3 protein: CASSDARIGDTEAFF. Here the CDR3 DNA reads TGTGCCAGCAGTGATGCGAGGATCGGGGACACTGAAGCTTTCTTT. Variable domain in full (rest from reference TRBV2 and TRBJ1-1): EPEVTQTPSHQVTQMGQEVILRCVPISNHLYFYWYRQILGQKVEFLVSFYNNEISEKSEIFDDQFSVERPDGSNFTLKIRSTKLEDSAMYFCASSDARIGDTEAFFGQGTRLTVV.

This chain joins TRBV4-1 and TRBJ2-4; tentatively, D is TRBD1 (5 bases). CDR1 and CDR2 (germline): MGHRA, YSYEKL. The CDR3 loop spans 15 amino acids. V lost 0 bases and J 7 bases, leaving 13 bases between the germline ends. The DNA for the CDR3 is TGCGCCAGCAGCCAAGATGGCGTAGGGGCGAACATTCAGTACTTC. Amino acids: CASSQDGVGANIQYF.

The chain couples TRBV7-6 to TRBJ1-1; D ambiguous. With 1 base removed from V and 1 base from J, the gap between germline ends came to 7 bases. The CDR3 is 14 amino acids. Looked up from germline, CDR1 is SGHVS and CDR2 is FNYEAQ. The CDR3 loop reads CASSLGASNTEAFF. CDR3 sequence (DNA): TGTGCCAGCAGCTTAGGGGCATCGAACACTGAAGCTTTCTTT.

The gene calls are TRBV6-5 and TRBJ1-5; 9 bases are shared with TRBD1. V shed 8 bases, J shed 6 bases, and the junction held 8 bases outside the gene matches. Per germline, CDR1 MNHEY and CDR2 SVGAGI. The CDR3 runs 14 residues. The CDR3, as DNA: TGTGCCAGCTCCCGGACAGGGGACGTTCAGCCCCAGCATTTT. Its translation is CASSRTGDVQPQHF.

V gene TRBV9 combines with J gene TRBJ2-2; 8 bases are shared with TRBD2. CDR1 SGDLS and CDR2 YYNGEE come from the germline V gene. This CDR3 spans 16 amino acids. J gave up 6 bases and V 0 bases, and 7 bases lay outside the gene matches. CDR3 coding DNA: TGTGCCAGCAGCGTAGAGTCAGCGGGAGCCCCCGGGGAGCTGTTTTTT. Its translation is CASSVESAGAPGELFF.

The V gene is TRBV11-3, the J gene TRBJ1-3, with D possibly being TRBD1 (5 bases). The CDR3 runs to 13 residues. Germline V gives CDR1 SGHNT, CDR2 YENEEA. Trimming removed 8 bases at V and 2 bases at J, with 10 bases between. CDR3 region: CASGHRTGNTIYF. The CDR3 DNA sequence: TGTGCCAGCGGACACCGCACTGGAAACACCATATATTTT.

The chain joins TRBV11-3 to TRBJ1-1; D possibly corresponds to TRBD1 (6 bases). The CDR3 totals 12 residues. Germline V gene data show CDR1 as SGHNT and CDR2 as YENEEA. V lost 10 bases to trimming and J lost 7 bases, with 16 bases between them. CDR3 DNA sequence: TGTGCCACTCCCAGGGGCGAAGGTGAAGCTTTCTTT. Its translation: CATPRGEGEAFF.

CDR3 in DNA: TGTGCCAGCAGTGGAAGGGGCGGGGGATCAGATACGCAGTATTTT. Residues: CASSGRGGGSDTQYF. The chain links TRBV2 to TRBJ2-3; 7 bases line up with TRBD2. The CDR3 totals 15 residues. CDR1 and CDR2 from the germline V gene are SNHLY and FYNNEI. With V trimmed by 4 bases and J by 4 bases, 8 bases remained unmatched. The full variable domain, its missing parts supplied by reference TRBV2 and TRBJ2-3, is EPEVTQTPSHQVTQMGQEVILRCVPISNHLYFYWYRQILGQKVEFLVSFYNNEISEKSEIFDDQFSVERPDGSNFTLKIRSTKLEDSAMYFCASSGRGGGSDTQYFGPGTRLTVL.

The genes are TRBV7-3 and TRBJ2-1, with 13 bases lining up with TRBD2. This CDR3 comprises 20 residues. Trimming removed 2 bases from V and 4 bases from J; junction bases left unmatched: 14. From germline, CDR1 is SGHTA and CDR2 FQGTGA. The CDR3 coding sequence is TGTGCCAGCAGCTTAGCCCCTTACTCACTAGCGGGAGGGCCTTACAATGAGCAGTTCTTC. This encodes CASSLAPYSLAGGPYNEQFF.

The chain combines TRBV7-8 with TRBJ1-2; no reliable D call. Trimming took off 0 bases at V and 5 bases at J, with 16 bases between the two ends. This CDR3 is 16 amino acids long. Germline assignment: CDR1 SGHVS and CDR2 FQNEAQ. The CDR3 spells CASSLATLPISYGYTF. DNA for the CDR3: TGTGCCAGCAGCTTAGCGACACTCCCAATTTCTTATGGCTACACCTTC.

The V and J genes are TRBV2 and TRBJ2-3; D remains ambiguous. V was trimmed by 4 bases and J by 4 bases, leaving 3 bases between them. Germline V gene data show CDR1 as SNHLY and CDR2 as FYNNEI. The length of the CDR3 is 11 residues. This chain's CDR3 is CASSVADTQYF. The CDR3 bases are TGTGCCAGCAGTGTAGCAGATACGCAGTATTTT.

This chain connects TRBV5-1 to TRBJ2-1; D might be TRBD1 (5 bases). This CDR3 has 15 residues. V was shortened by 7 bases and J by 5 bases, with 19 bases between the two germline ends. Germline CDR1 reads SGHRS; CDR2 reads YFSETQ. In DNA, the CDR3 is TGCGCCAGCGGGGCTCGGATAGATGCCGACAATGAGCAGTTCTTC. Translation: CASGARIDADNEQFF.

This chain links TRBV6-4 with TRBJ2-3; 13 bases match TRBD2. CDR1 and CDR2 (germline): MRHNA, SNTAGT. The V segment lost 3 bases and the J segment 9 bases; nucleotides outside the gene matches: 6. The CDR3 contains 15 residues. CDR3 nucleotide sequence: TGTGCCAGCAGTGAAACTAGCGGGGGGGCCCAGACGCAGTATTTT. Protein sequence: CASSETSGGAQTQYF.

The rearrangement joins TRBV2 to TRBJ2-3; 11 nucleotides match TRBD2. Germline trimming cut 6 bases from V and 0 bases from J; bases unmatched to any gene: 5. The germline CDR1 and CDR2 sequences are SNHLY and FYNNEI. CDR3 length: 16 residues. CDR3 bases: TGTGCCAGCAGCCAAAGGACTAGCGGGAGCACAGATACGCAGTATTTT. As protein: CASSQRTSGSTDTQYF.